One and the same sample provided the 22 T cell receptor beta chains below, sequenced in a study of blood T cell repertoires in COVID-19. Measured with immunoSEQ multiplex PCR; TCRdb has only the in-frame clones, and not every one. This sample yields roughly 250,000 clones, of which around 84% are seen a single time; 1.5% to 2% belongs to the top ten. Source material: PBMCs or T cells enriched from blood (not recorded which). The receptors were sampled from a woman aged 45-65 years who had recovered from COVID-19.

This clone was recorded once. The chain has TRBV30 and TRBJ2-1, with a weak D call TRBD2 (6 bases). Trimming took off 1 base at V and 9 bases at J, with 16 bases between the two ends. The CDR3 consists of 14 residues. Germline assignment: CDR1 GTSNPN and CDR2 SVGIG (reference sequence). This chain's CDR3 is CAWSALARRGEQFF. DNA for the CDR3: TGTGCCTGGAGTGCGCTAGCGAGAAGGGGTGAGCAGTTCTTC.

CDR3: CASSPGTSGLRWGTGELFF. DNA of the CDR3: TGTGCCAGCAGCCCCGGGACTAGTGGCCTCCGTTGGGGAACCGGGGAGCTGTTTTTT. V and J are TRBV7-9 and TRBJ2-2; TRBD2 aligns across 8 bases. The CDR3 loop spans 19 amino acids. V was pared by 5 bases and J by 5 bases, with 19 bases of the junction left unmatched. The germline CDR1 and CDR2 sequences are SEHNR and FQNEAQ (reference sequence).

The chain combines TRBV19 with TRBJ2-1; 14 bases align to TRBD2. The V gene's germline CDR1 is LNHDA and CDR2 SQIVND (reference sequence). The J segment lost 6 bases and the V segment lost 0 bases, leaving 13 bases of the junction unmatched. The CDR3 loop spans 20 amino acids. DNA for the CDR3: TGTGCCAGTAGTATAGATCAAGGGACTAGCGGGAGAACCCCCCCCAATGAGCAGTTCTTC. It specifies CASSIDQGTSGRTPPNEQFF. Variable domain in full (rest from reference TRBV19 and TRBJ2-1): DGGITQSPKYLFRKEGQNVTLSCEQNLNHDAMYWYRQDPGQGLRLIYYSQIVNDFQKGDIAEGYSVSREKKESFPLTVTSAQKNPTAFYLCASSIDQGTSGRTPPNEQFFGPGTRLTVL.

The chain is built from TRBV5-1 and TRBJ1-4; weak D call: TRBD1 (6 bases). The CDR3 loop spans 15 amino acids. The germline gives CDR1 SGHRS, CDR2 YFSETQ. V shed 4 bases and J shed 1 base, with 11 bases lying between them. The CDR3 loop reads CASSPLRGTNEKLFF. As DNA, the CDR3 is TGCGCCAGCAGCCCCCTCAGGGGAACTAATGAAAAACTGTTTTTT.

V is TRBV5-1 and J is TRBJ2-7; 8 bases match TRBD2. J was trimmed by 9 bases and V by 0 bases; bases with no gene match: 11. Per the germline V gene, CDR1 is SGHRS and CDR2 is YFSETQ. CDR3 length: 15 amino acids. CDR3 amino acids: CASSLVSGKRVGQYF. CDR3 DNA: TGCGCCAGCAGCTTGGTTAGCGGGAAGAGGGTGGGGCAGTACTTC.

This clone was observed a handful of times. The gene calls are TRBV28 and TRBJ2-7; no definite D call. V gave up 5 bases and J gave up 2 bases, with 10 bases separating them. Per the germline V gene, CDR1 is MDHEN and CDR2 is SYDVKM. This CDR3 spans 13 amino acids. CDR3 sequence (DNA): TGTGCCAGCAGTCCGCGACAAGCCTACGAGCAGTACTTC. It specifies CASSPRQAYEQYF.

The table lists this clone with a count of one. The chain has TRBV5-1 and TRBJ2-1; 11 nucleotides match TRBD2. The germline CDR1 and CDR2 sequences are SGHRS and YFSETQ. The junction had 5 bases not matched to a gene; V was cut back by 2 bases and J by 7 bases. The CDR3 length is 15 residues. The CDR3 DNA follows: TGCGCCAGCAGCTTAACTAGCGGGAGTAGTAATGAGCAGTTCTTC. Its protein is CASSLTSGSSNEQFF.

This chain connects TRBV5-5 to TRBJ1-1; 7 bases fit TRBD1. V was clipped by 4 bases and J by 3 bases; unmatched bases: 15. CDR1 and CDR2 (germline): SGHKS, YYEKEE (reference sequence). CDR3 length equals 17 residues. The CDR3 region has the DNA TGTGCCAGCAGCCCCTTAATTGGACAGGTGGGGGACACTGAAGCTTTCTTT. Encoded protein: CASSPLIGQVGDTEAFF.

The CDR3 here is CASSAVGQTYEQYF. The DNA of the CDR3 is TGTGCCAGCAGCGCCGTTGGACAGACCTACGAGCAGTACTTC. The V call is TRBV5-6, the J call TRBJ2-7, with D tentatively TRBD1 (6 bases). The CDR3 sequence is 14 residues long. V shed 4 bases and J shed 2 bases, with 13 bases lying between them. Germline-derived CDR1 and CDR2 are SGHDT and YYEEEE.

V is TRBV19 and J is TRBJ2-7; 10 nucleotides line up with TRBD2. Germline loops: CDR1 LNHDA, CDR2 SQIVND (reference sequence). Losses at the gene ends were 4 bases for V and 3 bases for J; bases not matched to a gene: 3. The CDR3 sequence is 14 residues long. The CDR3 is CASSRSGGGYEQYF. The CDR3 region has the DNA TGTGCCAGTAGTAGGAGCGGGGGGGGCTACGAGCAGTACTTC.

The CDR3 loop reads CASSLGSGGNTIYF. The CDR3 DNA reads as TGTGCCAGCAGCTTAGGGTCAGGGGGAAACACCATATATTTT. The chain recombines TRBV7-8 with TRBJ1-3; D might be TRBD1 (5 bases). Germline CDR1 and CDR2: SGHVS and FQNEAQ. This CDR3 contains 14 residues. Trimming cost V 1 base and J 4 bases, with 8 bases left between them.

The chain has TRBV11-3 and TRBJ2-3; 10 bases agree with TRBD2. V lost 1 base and J lost 2; bases outside the gene matches: 3. Looked up from germline, CDR1 is SGHNT and CDR2 is YENEEA. The CDR3 runs 16 residues. This CDR3 is CASSLVLAGATDTQYF. CDR3 nucleotide sequence: TGTGCCAGCAGCTTAGTGCTAGCGGGAGCCACAGATACGCAGTATTTT.

The chain employs TRBV7-9 and TRBJ1-3, with D hard to call. CDR1 SEHNR and CDR2 FQNEAQ come from the germline V gene (reference sequence). This CDR3 comprises 17 residues. The germline V and J ends were trimmed by 3 bases and 0 bases, with 15 bases remaining between them. CDR3 sequence reads: CASSFPDDMSSGNTIYF. The CDR3 DNA sequence: TGTGCCAGCAGCTTCCCGGATGACATGAGCTCTGGAAACACCATATATTTT.

This clone occurred a few times. The rearrangement uses TRBV11-1 and TRBJ2-1, with TRBD1 as a possible D gene (5 bases). Between the trimmed V and J ends, which lost 2 bases and 3 bases, there was a span of 14 bases. The CDR3 covers 16 residues. The V gene's germline CDR1 is SGHAT and CDR2 FQDESV (reference sequence). CDR3 loop: CASSLRQPRGYNEQFF. The CDR3 DNA is TGTGCCAGCAGCTTACGACAGCCTAGAGGCTACAATGAGCAGTTCTTC.

The V call is TRBV7-9, the J call TRBJ1-6; D call uncertain. Germline CDR1 is SEHNR and CDR2 is FQNEAQ (reference sequence). The CDR3 loop spans 14 amino acids. The ends were cut back, 1 base at V and 8 bases at J, with 9 bases in the middle. This chain's CDR3 is CASSLEGRYSPLHF. In DNA form, the CDR3 reads TGTGCCAGCAGCTTAGAAGGGAGGTATTCACCCCTCCACTTT.

This chain uses TRBV9 with TRBJ2-7, with 7 bases identical to TRBD1. J lost 1 base, V lost 0 bases, and 7 bases had no gene match. The V gene's germline CDR1 is SGDLS and CDR2 YYNGEE. The CDR3 has 16 amino acids. The CDR3 coding sequence is TGTGCCAGCAGCGTAGCCACAGGGGTAGGGTCCTACGAGCAGTACTTC. Translating gives CASSVATGVGSYEQYF.

This chain joins TRBV7-2 and TRBJ2-7, with a tentative D call TRBD1 (6 bases). CDR1 and CDR2 from the germline V gene are SGHTA and FQGNSA. Trimming removed 5 bases from V and 3 bases from J, with 14 bases in between. The CDR3 runs to 14 residues. CDR3 loop: CASSGQGQYYEQYF. The DNA for the CDR3 is TGTGCCAGCAGCGGGCAGGGGCAGTACTACGAGCAGTACTTC.

The chain combines TRBV6-6 with TRBJ2-1; 7 bases map to TRBD2. The CDR3 has 14 residues. Germline V gene data show CDR1 as MNHNY and CDR2 as SVGAGI (reference sequence). V shed 10 bases, J shed 4 bases, and the junction held 10 bases outside the gene matches. The CDR3 DNA reads as TGTGCCACCAAACGGGGGGAGTCATACAATGAGCAGTTCTTC. It is translated as CATKRGESYNEQFF.

The chain carries TRBV19 and TRBJ1-4; D is possibly TRBD1 (6 bases). Germline values: CDR1 LNHDA, CDR2 SQIVND (reference sequence). The CDR3 covers 14 residues. V was trimmed by 5 bases and J by 7 bases, leaving 14 bases between them. The CDR3: CASSLRGATEKLFF. In DNA, the CDR3 is TGTGCCAGTAGTCTTCGGGGGGCCACTGAAAAACTGTTTTTT.

This chain connects TRBV6-5 to TRBJ1-2; D possibly corresponds to TRBD1 (6 bases). V lost 7 bases to trimming and J lost 6 bases, with 18 bases between them. The CDR3 has 14 residues. Germline CDR1 is MNHEY and CDR2 is SVGAGI. The CDR3 region has the DNA TGTGCCAGCACCATGGGAGAACAGGGCCATGGCTACACCTTC. Translation: CASTMGEQGHGYTF.

This chain links TRBV2 with TRBJ2-2, with D maybe TRBD2 (6 bases). The V end was cut by 1 base, the J end by 4 bases, with 13 bases between. Germline CDR1 and CDR2: SNHLY and FYNNEI. The CDR3 consists of 16 residues. CDR3 region: CASSEVGGSFTGELFF. The CDR3 nucleotides are TGTGCCAGCAGTGAAGTTGGAGGGAGTTTCACCGGGGAGCTGTTTTTT.

The chain carries TRBV6-2 or TRBV6-3 and TRBJ2-7; 7 positions agree with TRBD1. Trimming at V came to 5 bases and at J to 5 bases, leaving 6 bases not matched to a gene. CDR1 and CDR2 (germline): MNHEY, SVGEGT. CDR3 length equals 13 residues. The CDR3 loop is CASSRQGRNEQYF. For the CDR3, the DNA is TGTGCCAGCAGTAGACAGGGACGCAACGAGCAGTACTTC.